A selection of T cell receptor beta chains follows, all from one sample in a study of shared clonotypes between healthy human individuals. Clones were sequenced by immunoSEQ multiplex PCR, and TCRdb holds only the in-frame ones, with some missing. The repertoire has about 1.5 million clones, around 98% of them found once; the top ten carry about 0.4%. What was sequenced was naive CD4+ T cells sorted from blood. The receptors originated from a man aged 30-40 years in good health. Both conserved end residues are part of each CDR3. A D gene is named only where the DNA matches it firmly.

v_call,d_call,j_call,cdr3_aa
TRBV28,NA,TRBJ2-7,CASSLLGLVSYEQYF
TRBV6-5,NA,TRBJ1-3,CASRPGLRGGNTIYF
TRBV28,NA,TRBJ2-5,CASKGEGLETQYF
TRBV7-9,NA,TRBJ1-2,CASSPRDSTGYGYTF
TRBV5-1,NA,TRBJ2-3,CASSPGRGATDTQYF
TRBV18,TRBD1,TRBJ2-1,CASSPQGAQYDEQFF
TRBV5-1,NA,TRBJ2-5,CASSLEVTGETQYF
TRBV9,NA,TRBJ2-5,CASSEGLSRETQYF
TRBV27,NA,TRBJ2-1,CASSPPPYREQFF
TRBV6-1,NA,TRBJ1-1,CASSERDRKMNTEAFF
TRBV13,TRBD2,TRBJ2-1,CASSLASGRANEQFF
TRBV19,TRBD1,TRBJ1-2,CASSLGQADYGYTF
TRBV6-5,NA,TRBJ2-1,CASSYSTSSSEQFF
TRBV6-5,NA,TRBJ2-1,CASSYRQHNEQFF
TRBV4-3,NA,TRBJ2-5,CASSQDSPIAGETQYF
TRBV5-6,NA,TRBJ1-3,CASSLRVSGTGSGNTIYF
TRBV15,NA,TRBJ1-2,CATSRGAANYGYTF
TRBV6-5,NA,TRBJ2-5,CASRELAGETQYF
TRBV28,TRBD2,TRBJ2-3,CASSRTSGARTDTQYF
TRBV11-2,TRBD1,TRBJ2-7,CASSLDDGTGNYEQYF
TRBV28,NA,TRBJ1-2,CASSFQKNYGYTF
TRBV19,NA,TRBJ1-4,CASNRDPNEKLFF
TRBV5-5,NA,TRBJ2-1,CASSLKGNEQFF
TRBV25-1,TRBD1,TRBJ2-5,CASSEWVTGAETQYF
TRBV28,NA,TRBJ2-1,CASSLPLGVNEQFF
TRBV5-1,NA,TRBJ2-7,CASSLGREYEQYF
TRBV21-1,NA,TRBJ2-7,CASIAVWVGEQYF
TRBV7-9,TRBD2,TRBJ2-7,CASSLRTGLAGGYEQYF
TRBV20-1,NA,TRBJ1-1,CSAKLVTEAFF
TRBV29-1,NA,TRBJ2-2,CSAQGIGTGELFF
TRBV10-1,NA,TRBJ1-3,CASSYHRDPGNTIYF
TRBV7-7,NA,TRBJ2-5,CASSRDTAIGETQYF
TRBV6-5,NA,TRBJ2-5,CASSSLRRETQYF
TRBV7-6,TRBD1,TRBJ1-1,CASSLAGQGAGRTEAFF
TRBV6-1,TRBD1,TRBJ1-5,CASSAPGQGNQPQHF
TRBV5-1,NA,TRBJ2-2,CASSLRPAMPGELFF
TRBV5-1,TRBD2,TRBJ2-3,CASSLYGGAGADTQYF
TRBV28,TRBD2,TRBJ2-2,CASSLLAGPTGELFF
TRBV7-2,TRBD1,TRBJ2-1,CASSLYRGYNEQFF
TRBV10-2,TRBD2,TRBJ2-7,CASKASGRSEQYF
TRBV27,TRBD2,TRBJ2-1,CASSLAGVNNEQFF
TRBV5-1,TRBD2,TRBJ2-1,CASCIPTSANEQFF
TRBV15,NA,TRBJ2-6,CATSRERQLPFSGANVLTF
TRBV5-1,TRBD1,TRBJ1-1,CASSSTGKDTEAFF
TRBV5-1,NA,TRBJ2-7,CASSPRGASWAPAEQYF
TRBV2,TRBD1,TRBJ2-7,CASSDQGESYEQYF
TRBV5-1,NA,TRBJ2-7,CASSLDRAYEQYF
TRBV30,NA,TRBJ1-5,CAWSVGGLGQPQHF
TRBV4-2,TRBD1,TRBJ1-3,CASSQDDRASGNTIYF
TRBV10-1,NA,TRBJ2-5,CASSENRVATQYF
TRBV6-1,NA,TRBJ1-5,CASSDGWGPNQPQHF